This TCR beta chain was recorded in a study of T cell changes during pregnancy in multiple sclerosis. The protocol was immunoSEQ multiplex PCR, while the TCRdb copy is restricted to in-frame clones and leaves out a portion. The sample shows around 43,000 clones, roughly nine tenths of them seen only once. The sequence came from a female donor with multiple sclerosis, enrolled in a pregnancy study. The input for sequencing was CD4+ T cells from peripheral blood mononuclear cells, taken before pregnancy.

The CDR3 bases are TGTGCCAGCAGCTTACGCGCTTTACCGACAGCCGAGCAGTACTTC. Translating gives CASSLRALPTAEQYF. The chain combines TRBV13 with TRBJ2-7, with D maybe TRBD1 (5 bases). CDR1 PRHDT and CDR2 FYEKMQ come from the germline V gene (reference sequence). Between the trimmed V and J ends, which lost 2 bases and 6 bases, there was a span of 17 bases. This CDR3 is built from 15 residues. Complete variable domain (other parts from reference TRBV13 and TRBJ2-7): AAGVIQSPRHLIKEKRETATLKCYPIPRHDTVYWYQQGPGQDPQFLISFYEKMQSDKGSIPDRFSAQQFSDYHSELNMSSLELGDSALYFCASSLRALPTAEQYFGPGTRLTVT.